This T cell receptor beta chain was profiled in a study of cytomegalovirus exposure and HLA in healthy donors. On this clone itself: Its antigen is undetermined.

General study results and limits: In an earlier analysis, about 87% or about 30%: the productive usage of most TCR beta V segments.

The CDR3 has 14 residues. The germline CDR1 and CDR2 sequences are SNHLY and FYNNEI. V dropped 6 bases and J dropped 0 bases, with 11 bases sitting between them. Use of 60 Vbeta and 13 Jbeta primers characterized the PCR. Some clones are missing from TCRdb's copy, which holds only in-frame ones; the method was immunoSEQ multiplex PCR. The data show under 75,000 clones, with roughly 89% seen just once and roughly 2% held by the top ten. The origin of this receptor is a woman aged 25 to 45 in good health and CMV-seronegative. The specimen sequenced was PBMCs. The chain has TRBV2 and TRBJ1-1; D is unclear. The CDR3: CASRSIAMNTEAFF. CDR3 nucleotide sequence: TGTGCCAGCAGAAGTATAGCTATGAACACTGAAGCTTTCTTT.